This TCR beta chain was sequenced in a study of blood T cell repertoires in COVID-19. Study-level information: The study drew acute and convalescent COVID-19 samples from the United States, Italy and Spain.

The CDR3 sequence is 15 residues long. Germline loops: CDR1 LGHDT, CDR2 YNNKEL (reference sequence). V shed 4 bases and J shed 0 bases, with 10 bases lying between them. Sequencing used immunoSEQ multiplex PCR; TCRdb keeps in-frame clones, though not all of them. Of 190,000 or so clones listed, 89% are singletons. Participants came from roughly 25 US areas, aged about 18 to 89 years. Clinical history as reported by participants underpinned cohort assignment. Donors in Cohort 3 who had recovered were those with two negative PCRs, healthcare professional clearance, or resolution of their symptoms. The TCR originated in a woman aged 18-35 years who had recovered from COVID-19. The chain links TRBV3-1 (or the pseudogene TRBV3-2) to TRBJ1-5, with no clear D. The specimen sequenced was PBMCs or T cells enriched from blood (not recorded which). CDR3: CASSPTTNSNQPQHF. The CDR3 DNA reads TGTGCCAGCAGCCCTACTACAAATAGCAATCAGCCCCAGCATTTT.